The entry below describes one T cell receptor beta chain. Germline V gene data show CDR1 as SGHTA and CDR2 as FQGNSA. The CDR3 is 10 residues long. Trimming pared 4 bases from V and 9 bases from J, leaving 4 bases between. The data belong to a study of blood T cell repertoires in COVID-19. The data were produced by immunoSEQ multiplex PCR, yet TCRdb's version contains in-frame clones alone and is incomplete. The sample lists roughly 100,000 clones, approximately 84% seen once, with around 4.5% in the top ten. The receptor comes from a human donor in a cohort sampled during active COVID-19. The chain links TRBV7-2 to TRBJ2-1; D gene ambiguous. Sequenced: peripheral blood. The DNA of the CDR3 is TGTGCCAGCAGCTCTACTGAGCAGTTCTTC. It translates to CASSSTEQFF. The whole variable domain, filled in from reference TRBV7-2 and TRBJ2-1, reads GAGVSQSPSNKVTEKGKDVELRCDPISGHTALYWYRQSLGQGLEFLIYFQGNSAPDKSGLPSDRFSAERTGGSVSTLTIQRTQQEDSAVYLCASSSTEQFFGPGTRLTVL.